This T cell receptor (beta chain) was recorded in a study of shared clonotypes between healthy human individuals. Germline-derived CDR1 and CDR2 are MNHNS and SASEGT. V was trimmed by 4 bases and J by 8 bases, leaving 17 bases between them. This CDR3 has 15 residues. Here immunoSEQ multiplex PCR was the method, and the copy in TCRdb shows in-frame clones only, minus some. The table lists about 610,000 clones, roughly 97% of them singletons. This chain connects TRBV6-1 to TRBJ1-4, with D perhaps matching TRBD1 (6 bases). Sequences were obtained from naive CD4+ T cells sorted from blood. Specified subset: CD45RA+ positively selected. This TCR derives from a woman aged 25 to 39 in good health. CDR3 sequence: CASSATPDRPEKLFF. The CDR3 nucleotides are TGTGCCAGCAGTGCGACGCCGGACAGACCAGAAAAACTGTTTTTT.